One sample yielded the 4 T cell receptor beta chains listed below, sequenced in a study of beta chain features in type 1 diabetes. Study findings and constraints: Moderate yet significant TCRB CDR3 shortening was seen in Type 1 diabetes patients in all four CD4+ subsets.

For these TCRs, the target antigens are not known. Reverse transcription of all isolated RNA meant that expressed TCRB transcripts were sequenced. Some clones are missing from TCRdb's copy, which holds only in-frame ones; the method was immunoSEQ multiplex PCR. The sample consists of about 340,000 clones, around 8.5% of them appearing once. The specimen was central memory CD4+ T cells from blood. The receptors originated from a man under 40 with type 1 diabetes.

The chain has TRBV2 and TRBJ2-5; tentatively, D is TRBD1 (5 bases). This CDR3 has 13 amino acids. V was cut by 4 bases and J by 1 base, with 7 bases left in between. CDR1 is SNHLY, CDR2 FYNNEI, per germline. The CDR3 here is CASSGDSQETQYF. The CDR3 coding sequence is TGTGCCAGCAGTGGCGACAGCCAAGAGACCCAGTACTTC.

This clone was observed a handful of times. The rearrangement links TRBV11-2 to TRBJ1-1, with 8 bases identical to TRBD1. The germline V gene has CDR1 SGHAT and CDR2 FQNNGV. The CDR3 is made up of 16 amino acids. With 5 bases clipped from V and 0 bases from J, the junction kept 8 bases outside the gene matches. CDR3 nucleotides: TGTGCCAGCAGCCCTTACAGGGGGAGCATGAACACTGAAGCTTTCTTT. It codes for CASSPYRGSMNTEAFF.

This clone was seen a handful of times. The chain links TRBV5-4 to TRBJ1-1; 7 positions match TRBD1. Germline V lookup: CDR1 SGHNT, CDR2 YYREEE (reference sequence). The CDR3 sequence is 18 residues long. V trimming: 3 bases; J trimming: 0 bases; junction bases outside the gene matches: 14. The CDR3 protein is CASSWSRQGRGLNTEAFF. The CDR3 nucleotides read TGTGCCAGCAGCTGGTCCAGACAGGGAAGGGGGCTGAACACTGAAGCTTTCTTT. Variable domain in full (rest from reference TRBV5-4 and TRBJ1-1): ETGVTQSPTHLIKTRGQQVTLRCSSQSGHNTVSWYQQALGQGPQFIFQYYREEENGRGNFPPRFSGLQFPNYSSELNVNALELDDSALYLCASSWSRQGRGLNTEAFFGQGTRLTVV.

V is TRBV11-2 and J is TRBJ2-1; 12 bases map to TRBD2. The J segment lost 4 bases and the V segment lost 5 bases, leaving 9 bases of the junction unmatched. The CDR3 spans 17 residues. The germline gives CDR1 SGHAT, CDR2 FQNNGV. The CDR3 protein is CASSPRTSGALYNEQFF. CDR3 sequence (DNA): TGTGCCAGCAGCCCAAGGACTAGCGGGGCCCTATACAATGAGCAGTTCTTC.